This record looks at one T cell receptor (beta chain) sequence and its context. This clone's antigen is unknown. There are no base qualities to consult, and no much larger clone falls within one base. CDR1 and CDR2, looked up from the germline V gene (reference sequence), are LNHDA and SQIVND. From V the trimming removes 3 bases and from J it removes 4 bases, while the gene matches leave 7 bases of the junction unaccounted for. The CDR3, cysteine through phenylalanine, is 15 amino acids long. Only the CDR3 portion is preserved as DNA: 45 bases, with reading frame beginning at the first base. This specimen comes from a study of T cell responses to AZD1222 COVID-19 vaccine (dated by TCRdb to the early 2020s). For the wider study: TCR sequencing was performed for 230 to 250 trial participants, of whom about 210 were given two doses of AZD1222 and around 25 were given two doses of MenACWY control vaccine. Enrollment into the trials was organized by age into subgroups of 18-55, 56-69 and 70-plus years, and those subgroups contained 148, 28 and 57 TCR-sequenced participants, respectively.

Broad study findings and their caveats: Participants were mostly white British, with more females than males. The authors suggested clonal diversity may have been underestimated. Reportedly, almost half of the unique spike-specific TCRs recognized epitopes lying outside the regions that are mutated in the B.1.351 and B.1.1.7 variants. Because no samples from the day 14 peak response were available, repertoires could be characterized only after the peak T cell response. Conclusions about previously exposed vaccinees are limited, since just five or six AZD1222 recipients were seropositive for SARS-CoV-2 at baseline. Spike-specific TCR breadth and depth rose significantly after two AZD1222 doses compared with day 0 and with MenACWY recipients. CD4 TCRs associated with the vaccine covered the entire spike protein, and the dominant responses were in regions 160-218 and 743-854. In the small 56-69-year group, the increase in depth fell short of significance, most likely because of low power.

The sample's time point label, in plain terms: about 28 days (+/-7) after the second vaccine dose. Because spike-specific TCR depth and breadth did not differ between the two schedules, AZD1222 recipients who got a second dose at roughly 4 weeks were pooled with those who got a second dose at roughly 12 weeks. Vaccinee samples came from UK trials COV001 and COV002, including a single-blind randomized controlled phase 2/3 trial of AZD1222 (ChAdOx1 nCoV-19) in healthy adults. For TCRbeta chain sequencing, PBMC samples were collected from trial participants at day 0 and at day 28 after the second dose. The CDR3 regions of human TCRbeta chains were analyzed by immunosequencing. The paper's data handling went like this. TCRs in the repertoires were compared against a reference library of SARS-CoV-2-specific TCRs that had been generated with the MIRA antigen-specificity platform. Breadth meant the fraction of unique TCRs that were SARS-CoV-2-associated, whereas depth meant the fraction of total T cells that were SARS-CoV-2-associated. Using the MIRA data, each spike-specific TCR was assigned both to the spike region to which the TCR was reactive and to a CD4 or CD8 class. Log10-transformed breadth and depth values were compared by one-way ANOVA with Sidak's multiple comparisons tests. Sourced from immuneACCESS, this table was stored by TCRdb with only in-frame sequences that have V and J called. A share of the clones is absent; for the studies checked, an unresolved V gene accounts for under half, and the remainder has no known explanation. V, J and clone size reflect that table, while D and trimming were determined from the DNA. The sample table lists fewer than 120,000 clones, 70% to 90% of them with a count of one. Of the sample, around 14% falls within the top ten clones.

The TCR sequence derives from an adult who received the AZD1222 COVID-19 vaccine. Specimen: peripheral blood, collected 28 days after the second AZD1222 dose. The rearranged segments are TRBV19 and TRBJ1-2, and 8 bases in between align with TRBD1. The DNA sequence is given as TGTGCCAGTAGTATTTCCGGGACAGGAGTCTATGGCTACACCTTC. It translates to CASSISGTGVYGYTF.